The 29 T cell receptor beta chains below were found in one sample sequenced in a study of tumor-infiltrating lymphocytes in primary liver carcinoma. The researchers produced TCR beta cDNA from 500 ng total RNA with a constant-region primer. Library construction for TCR beta comprised three nested multiplex PCR rounds performed with slightly modified ARM-PCR. It was with TRBV1-TRBV30 forward primers and a C-beta reverse primer that the first two PCR rounds were run, at around 11 cycles each. TCRdb re-analysed the multiplex PCR reads in MiXCR, keeping a single row per CDR3 protein. The top ten hold approximately 15% of the sample, which has about 320,000 distinct CDR3 sequences, about 50% seen once. The blood RNA (from unsorted whole blood) was obtained, and germline DNA was also extracted. What was sequenced was peripheral blood. The receptors come from a woman in her twenties or thirties with primary liver carcinoma and hepatitis B virus infection.

The chain employs TRBV6-2 or TRBV6-3 and TRBJ2-1; the D gene is possibly TRBD2 (6 bases). In germline, CDR1 is MNHEY, CDR2 SVGEGT. V was shortened by 2 bases and J by 5 bases, with 19 bases between the two germline ends. This CDR3 spans 17 amino acids. The CDR3 loop reads CASSYLRERRVNNEQFF. The CDR3 bases are TGTGCCAGCAGTTACCTTCGAGAGAGGAGGGTTAACAATGAGCAGTTCTTC.

This clonotype has more than one count but fewer than ten. The J gene is TRBJ2-3, the V gene TRBV28; 7 positions agree with TRBD1. The trim removed 7 bases at V and 12 bases at J, leaving 19 bases unmatched. Germline values: CDR1 MDHEN, CDR2 SYDVKM. This CDR3 contains 15 residues. The CDR3 nucleotides read TGTGCCAGCACCCCGTTTCGACTTGACAGGGTACCTCAGTATTTT. Encoded protein: CASTPFRLDRVPQYF. Full variable domain (missing parts from reference TRBV28 and TRBJ2-3): DVKVTQSSRYLVKRTGEKVFLECVQDMDHENMFWYRQDPGLGLRLIYFSYDVKMKEKGDIPEGYSVSREKKERFSLILESASTNQTSMYLCASTPFRLDRVPQYFGPGTRLTVL.

J is TRBJ1-5 and V is TRBV4-3; D remains ambiguous. The CDR3 extends over 13 amino acids. The germline CDR1 and CDR2 sequences are LGHNA and YSLEER. V lost 1 base and J lost 7, with 8 bases in between. DNA of the CDR3: TGCGCCAGCAGCCAAGCGGGAAGGCAGCCCCAGCATTTT. Translation gives CASSQAGRQPQHF.

This chain uses TRBV30 with TRBJ1-6; 10 bases are a match to TRBD1. The germline gives CDR1 GTSNPN, CDR2 SVGIG (reference sequence). CDR3 length: 16 amino acids. Trimming removed 3 bases from V and 7 bases from J; junction bases left unmatched: 9. DNA of the CDR3: TGTGCCTGGAGCGGGACAGGGGTGCGGGGCAATTCACCCCTCCACTTT. It encodes CAWSGTGVRGNSPLHF.

In the case of this clonotype: One junction end disagrees with the germline gene, perhaps due to a read error. This chain joins TRBV10-2 and TRBJ2-7; no definite D call. This CDR3 is 12 amino acids long. CDR1 is WSHSY and CDR2 is SAAADI in the germline V gene. CDR3 sequence (DNA): TGCGTCAGCAGTCTCAGTTTATACGAGCAGTACTTC. Residues: CVSSLSLYEQYF.

The CDR3 reads CASIPTWGDTEAFF. The CDR3, as DNA: TGTGCCAGCATTCCCACTTGGGGGGACACTGAAGCTTTCTTT. The chain is built from TRBV6-5 and TRBJ1-1, with D maybe TRBD1 (5 bases). The CDR3 has 14 residues. V shed 7 bases and J shed 3 bases, with 15 bases lying between them. CDR1 is MNHEY, CDR2 SVGAGI, per germline.

This clonotype appeared many times. The V call is TRBV6-5, the J call TRBJ2-2; D gene unclear. The V gene lost 0 bases and the J gene lost 6 bases, with 8 bases spanning the gap. The CDR3 has 14 amino acids. In germline, CDR1 is MNHEY, CDR2 SVGAGI. DNA for the CDR3: TGTGCCAGCAGTTACTCTTGGTTCGCCGGGGAGCTGTTTTTT. The encoded protein is CASSYSWFAGELFF.

Concerning this clonotype: With a much larger clone just one base away, this may be a read error. V is TRBV5-6 and J is TRBJ2-5; TRBD2 might be the D (5 bases). Trimming took off 1 base at V and 4 bases at J, with 8 bases between the two ends. Germline V gene sequence: CDR1 SGHDT, CDR2 YYEEEE. The CDR3 totals 13 residues. CDR3 amino acids: CASSLSGRETQYF. CDR3 nucleotides: TGTGCCAGCAGCTTGTCGGGAAGAGAGACCCAGTACTTC.

This chain joins TRBV13 and TRBJ1-3, with D hard to call. Germline V gene sequence: CDR1 PRHDT, CDR2 FYEKMQ (reference sequence). Between the trimmed V and J ends, which lost 3 bases and 1 base, there was a span of 10 bases. The CDR3 contains 15 residues. CDR3 in amino acids: CASSFGIPSGNTIYF. CDR3 nucleotides: TGTGCCAGCAGCTTTGGGATACCTTCTGGAAACACCATATATTTT.

As regards this clonotype: This clone may be a read error of a much larger clone one base away. The V gene is TRBV12-5, the J gene TRBJ2-1; a weak D match, TRBD2 (5 bases). The CDR3 covers 15 residues. Germline V lookup: CDR1 LGHNT, CDR2 FRNRAP. CDR3 sequence reads: CTSGSKQLGHNEQFF. CDR3 coding DNA: TGTACTAGTGGCTCGAAGCAACTAGGACACAATGAGCAGTTCTTC.

This clonotype came up once. The chain is built from TRBV28 and TRBJ2-7; tentative D call: TRBD2 (5 bases). V was clipped by 6 bases and J by 2 bases, with 14 bases between them. This CDR3 is built from 14 residues. The germline V gene has CDR1 MDHEN and CDR2 SYDVKM. The CDR3 bases are TGTGCCAGCAGATCCCTAAGCGGCGCCTACGAGCAGTACTTC. Translating gives CASRSLSGAYEQYF.

A word on this clonotype: A junction end diverges from the germline sequence, so it may reflect a read error. The gene calls are TRBV11-2 and TRBJ2-7; TRBD2 matches 15 bases. The germline V gene encodes CDR1 SGHAT and CDR2 FQNNGV. This CDR3 region has 17 residues. The CDR3 region is CASNLVFGTSGRNEQYF. The CDR3 DNA is TGTGCCAGCAACTTAGTATTCGGGACTAGCGGGAGGAATGAGCAGTACTTC.

This chain joins TRBV7-9 and TRBJ2-2, with TRBD1 as a possible D gene (7 bases). This CDR3 has 14 amino acids. CDR1 is SEHNR, CDR2 FQNEAQ, per germline (reference sequence). Trimming stripped 3 bases from V and 6 bases from J, with 11 bases between. The CDR3 reads CASSFLRGAGELFF. In DNA form, the CDR3 reads TGTGCCAGCAGCTTCCTCAGGGGGGCCGGGGAGCTGTTTTTT.

This clonotype was seen ten or more times. This chain joins TRBV11-3 and TRBJ2-3, with no clear D. The germline V gene has CDR1 SGHNT and CDR2 YENEEA. V was clipped by 0 bases and J by 0 bases, with 10 bases between them. CDR3 size: 16 residues. This CDR3 reads CASSLDGQTSTDTQYF. DNA of the CDR3: TGTGCCAGCAGCTTAGATGGGCAAACCAGCACAGATACGCAGTATTTT.

This clonotype was observed many times. This chain connects TRBV6-5 to TRBJ2-1; D is perhaps TRBD1 (5 bases). Between the trimmed V and J ends, which lost 2 bases and 4 bases, there was a span of 15 bases. Per the germline V gene, CDR1 is MNHEY and CDR2 is SVGAGI. The CDR3 has 16 amino acids. The CDR3 region has the DNA TGTGCCAGCAGTTACGGGGCGCTAGTCCGGTACAATGAGCAGTTCTTC. The encoded protein is CASSYGALVRYNEQFF.

Note on this clonotype: One base away lies a much larger clone, so this may be a sequencing read error. The rearrangement joins TRBV4-1 to TRBJ1-4; D is undetermined. Trimming shortened V by 4 bases and J by 8 bases, and 17 bases separated the two germline ends. The CDR3 runs to 15 residues. Germline CDR1 and CDR2: MGHRA and YSYEKL. CDR3 sequence: CASSRDERMWEKLFF. DNA for the CDR3: TGCGCCAGCAGCCGAGATGAGAGGATGTGGGAAAAACTGTTTTTT.

On this clonotype: This may stem from a read error, because a much larger clone lies one nucleotide away. The chain is built from TRBV6-5 and TRBJ1-1, with D hard to call. CDR1 is MNHEY and CDR2 is SVGAGI in the germline V gene. This CDR3 spans 15 amino acids. In nucleotides, the CDR3 is TGTGCCAGCAGTTACACGGGTGCGGGGAACACTGAAACTTTCTTT. This translates into CASSYTGAGNTETFF.

This clonotype was detected many times. V usage is TRBV6-1 and J usage is TRBJ1-5, with D possibly TRBD1 on 5 matching bases. The CDR3 has 14 amino acids. V lost 6 bases, J lost 1 base, and 10 bases lay in between. Germline CDR1 MNHNS, CDR2 SASEGT. The CDR3 region is CASRGTGSNQPQHF. CDR3 DNA: TGTGCCAGCAGAGGGACGGGGAGCAATCAGCCCCAGCATTTT.

This clonotype appeared a single time. Compared with germline, one end of the junction differs, possibly owing to a read error. The chain carries TRBV5-4 and TRBJ2-5, with D tentatively TRBD1 or TRBD2 (5 bases each). There are 13 residues in the CDR3. Germline V gives CDR1 SGHNT, CDR2 YYREEE (reference sequence). The CDR3 nucleotides read TGTGACAGCAGCTTGGGGGTAGTCAATGAGCCGTTCTTC. Translated, it gives CDSSLGVVNEPFF. The whole variable domain, remainder taken from reference TRBV5-4 and TRBJ2-5, is ETGVTQSPTHLIKTRGQQVTLRCSSQSGHNTVSWYQQALGQGPQFIFQYYREEENGRGNFPPRFSGLQFPNYSSELNVNALELDDSALYLCDSSLGVVNEPFFGPGTRLLVL.

This clonotype has at least ten counts. The V call is TRBV6-6, the J call TRBJ2-5, with D possibly TRBD2 on 6 matching bases. CDR3 size: 15 residues. V was pared by 4 bases and J by 5 bases, with 17 bases between. Germline loops: CDR1 MNHNY, CDR2 SVGAGI (reference sequence). CDR3 bases: TGTGCCAGCAGTTTCCGCCCGGGAGCGTGGGAGACCCAGTACTTC. Its protein is CASSFRPGAWETQYF.

This clonotype was seen more than once but under ten times. As the CDR3 is not closed by the conserved phenylalanine or tryptophan, this likely results from a read error. The chain uses TRBV12-3 or TRBV12-4 and TRBJ2-4, with D unclear. CDR3 length: 16 residues. V was trimmed by 7 bases and J by 0 bases, leaving 16 bases between them. The CDR3 is CASTGAPSLAKNIQYL. In DNA form, the CDR3 reads TGTGCCAGCACGGGCGCCCCTTCACTAGCCAAAAACATTCAGTACCTC.

This clonotype was counted once. A much larger clone sits a single nucleotide away, making a read error possible. The chain employs TRBV5-5 and TRBJ2-5; D gene unclear. Germline CDR1 SGHKS, CDR2 YYEKEE (reference sequence). The CDR3 sequence is 13 residues long. The CDR3 DNA reads as TGTGCCAGCAGCTTGTTTTTATCGGAGACCCTGTACTTC. Protein: CASSLFLSETLYF.

This clonotype showed up many times. CDR3 sequence reads: CASSDRSGKRESTLNAGGTTQYF. Here the CDR3 DNA reads TGTGCCAGCAGTGATCGATCGGGGAAGCGGGAGTCCACCCTCAACGCCGGCGGGACTACGCAGTATTTT. The rearrangement uses TRBV6-2 or TRBV6-3 and TRBJ2-3; 8 bases map to TRBD2. Looked up from germline, CDR1 is MNHEY and CDR2 is SVGEGT. J was trimmed by 8 bases and V by 5 bases; bases with no gene match: 36. This CDR3 is 23 amino acids long.

The CDR3 DNA follows: TGCAGCGTTCTAGGAGGTGGCGGGGTCACAGATACGCAGTATTTT. Protein: CSVLGGGGVTDTQYF. The gene calls are TRBV29-1 and TRBJ2-3; tentatively, D is TRBD2 (6 bases). The CDR3 is 15 amino acids. Trimming left V 5 bases short and J 2 bases short, with 17 bases between. The germline V gene has CDR1 SQVTM and CDR2 ANQGSEA.

Concerning this clonotype itself: An end of the junction does not agree with germline; a read error may underlie this. This sequence joins TRBV4-1 and TRBJ2-3; D may be TRBD1 or TRBD2 (5 bases each). The CDR3 runs to 17 residues. Looked up from germline, CDR1 is MGHRA and CDR2 is YSYEKL. Written as DNA, the CDR3 is TGCGCCAGTAGCCAAACGATTACAGGTGCTAGCACAGGTACGCAGTATTTT. It is translated as CASSQTITGASTGTQYF.

Concerning this clonotype: One end of the junction does not line up with germline, which may come from a read error. The CDR3 reads CAPPGGRANYGYAF. The CDR3 DNA reads as TGTGCCCCACCTGGGGGCAGAGCTAACTATGGCTACGCCTTC. The V call is TRBV6-1, the J call TRBJ1-2, with D maybe TRBD1 (6 bases). Germline-derived CDR1 and CDR2 are MNHNS and SASEGT. The CDR3 has 14 residues.

The rearrangement joins TRBV5-1 to TRBJ1-4, with a tentative D call TRBD1 (6 bases). Trimming removed 4 bases at V and 6 bases at J, with 13 bases between. The CDR3 consists of 14 residues. Looked up from germline, CDR1 is SGHRS and CDR2 is YFSETQ. The CDR3 region has the DNA TGCGCCAGCAGCCCCGGGACACTAGATGAAAAACTGTTTTTT. Its translation is CASSPGTLDEKLFF.

Details on this clonotype: A read error may produce the germline difference seen at one junction end. V usage is TRBV4-1 and J usage is TRBJ2-1; unclear D gene. Germline assignment: CDR1 MGHRA and CDR2 YSYEKL. This CDR3 contains 13 residues. CDR3 bases: TGCGCCAGCAGCCAAGTCGGCTCGGCAAGGTGGGTCTTC. It translates to CASSQVGSARWVF.

The chain couples TRBV7-9 to TRBJ2-3; 9 bases line up with TRBD1. The CDR3 totals 15 residues. V shed 3 bases and J 2 bases; nucleotides not matched to a gene: 3. Germline V gene lookup returns CDR1 SEHNR and CDR2 FQNEAQ (reference sequence). In DNA, the CDR3 is TGTGCCAGCAGCTTTAGGACAGGGGTCACAGATACGCAGTATTTT. It codes for CASSFRTGVTDTQYF.